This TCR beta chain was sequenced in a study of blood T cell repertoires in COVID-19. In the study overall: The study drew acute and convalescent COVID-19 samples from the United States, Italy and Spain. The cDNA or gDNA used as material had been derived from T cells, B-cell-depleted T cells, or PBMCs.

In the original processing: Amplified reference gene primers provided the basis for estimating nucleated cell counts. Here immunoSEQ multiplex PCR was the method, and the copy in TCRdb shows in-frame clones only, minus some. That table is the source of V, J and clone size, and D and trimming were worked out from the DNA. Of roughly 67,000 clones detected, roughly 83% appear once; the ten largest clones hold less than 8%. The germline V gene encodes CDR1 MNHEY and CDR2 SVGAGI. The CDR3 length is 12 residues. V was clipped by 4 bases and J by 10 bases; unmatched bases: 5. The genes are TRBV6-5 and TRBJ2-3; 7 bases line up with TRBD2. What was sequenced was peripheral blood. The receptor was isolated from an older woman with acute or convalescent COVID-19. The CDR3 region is CASSSTSRAQYF. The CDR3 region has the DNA TGTGCCAGCAGTTCGACTAGCCGGGCGCAGTATTTT.